This T cell receptor (beta chain) is from a study of CD8 T cells in Susac syndrome. Between the trimmed V and J ends, which lost 8 bases and 8 bases, there was a span of 12 bases. There are 11 residues in the CDR3. After extraction with the RNeasy kit, about 0.45 to 1 ug of the RNA was reverse transcribed using random hexamers. TCRdb recomputed calls from the immunoSEQ multiplex PCR reads with MiXCR, one row per CDR3 protein. The data show fewer than 150,000 distinct CDR3 sequences, about 95% seen once. The sample comprised CD8+ T cells from PBMCs. The TCR comes from a human donor with Susac syndrome. This chain joins TRBV12-3 or TRBV12-4 and TRBJ1-2; TRBD1 might be the D (5 bases). The CDR3 is CASQGGDGYTF. CDR3 in DNA: TGTGCCAGCCAGGGCGGGGACGGCTACACCTTC.